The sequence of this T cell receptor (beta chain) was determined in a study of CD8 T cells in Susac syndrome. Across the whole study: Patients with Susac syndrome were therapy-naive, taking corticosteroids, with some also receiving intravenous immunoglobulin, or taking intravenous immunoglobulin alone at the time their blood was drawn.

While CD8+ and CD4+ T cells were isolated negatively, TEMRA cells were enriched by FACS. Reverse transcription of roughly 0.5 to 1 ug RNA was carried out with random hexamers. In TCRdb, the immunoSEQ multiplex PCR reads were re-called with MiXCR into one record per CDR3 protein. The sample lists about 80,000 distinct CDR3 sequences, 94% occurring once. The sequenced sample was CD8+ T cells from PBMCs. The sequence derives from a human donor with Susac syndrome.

This chain's CDR3 is CASSQDGAGGPGELFF. CDR3 bases: TGCGCCAGCAGCCAAGATGGAGCGGGAGGGCCCGGGGAGCTGTTTTTT. The rearrangement uses TRBV4-3 and TRBJ2-2; 10 bases agree with TRBD2. Per germline, CDR1 LGHNA and CDR2 YSLEER. This CDR3 has 16 amino acids. V dropped 0 bases and J dropped 6; count of bases not matched to a gene: 4.